The sample holds a few counts of the clone carrying this TCR beta chain. Its target is unknown. As part of library construction, unique molecular identifiers were attached to individual cDNA molecules. TCRdb fed the 5' RACE reads into MiXCR, producing one record per CDR3 protein. The sample records 75,000 to 100,000 distinct CDR3 sequences, roughly 13% being singletons. The data derive from a study of early T cells in non-severe SARS-CoV-2 infection. Study background: With bulk RNA from unsorted whole blood as input, sequencing yielded unpaired chains.

Findings and limits, study-wide: Matches to VDJdb favored anti-spike CD8 responses and missed private and CD4 specificities.

The V segment lost 0 bases and the J segment 5 bases; nucleotides outside the gene matches: 10. Germline values: CDR1 SGHRS, CDR2 YFSETQ. The CDR3 has 16 amino acids. The clonotype was recovered from an adult who was a healthcare worker with PCR-confirmed SARS-CoV-2 infection or an uninfected control (not recorded which). The specimen was whole blood. The gene calls are TRBV5-1 and TRBJ2-5; 7 bases are shared with TRBD1. As DNA, the CDR3 is TGCGCCAGCAGCTTGGGGCGGACAGGAGGTACCGAGACCCAGTACTTC. Translation: CASSLGRTGGTETQYF.